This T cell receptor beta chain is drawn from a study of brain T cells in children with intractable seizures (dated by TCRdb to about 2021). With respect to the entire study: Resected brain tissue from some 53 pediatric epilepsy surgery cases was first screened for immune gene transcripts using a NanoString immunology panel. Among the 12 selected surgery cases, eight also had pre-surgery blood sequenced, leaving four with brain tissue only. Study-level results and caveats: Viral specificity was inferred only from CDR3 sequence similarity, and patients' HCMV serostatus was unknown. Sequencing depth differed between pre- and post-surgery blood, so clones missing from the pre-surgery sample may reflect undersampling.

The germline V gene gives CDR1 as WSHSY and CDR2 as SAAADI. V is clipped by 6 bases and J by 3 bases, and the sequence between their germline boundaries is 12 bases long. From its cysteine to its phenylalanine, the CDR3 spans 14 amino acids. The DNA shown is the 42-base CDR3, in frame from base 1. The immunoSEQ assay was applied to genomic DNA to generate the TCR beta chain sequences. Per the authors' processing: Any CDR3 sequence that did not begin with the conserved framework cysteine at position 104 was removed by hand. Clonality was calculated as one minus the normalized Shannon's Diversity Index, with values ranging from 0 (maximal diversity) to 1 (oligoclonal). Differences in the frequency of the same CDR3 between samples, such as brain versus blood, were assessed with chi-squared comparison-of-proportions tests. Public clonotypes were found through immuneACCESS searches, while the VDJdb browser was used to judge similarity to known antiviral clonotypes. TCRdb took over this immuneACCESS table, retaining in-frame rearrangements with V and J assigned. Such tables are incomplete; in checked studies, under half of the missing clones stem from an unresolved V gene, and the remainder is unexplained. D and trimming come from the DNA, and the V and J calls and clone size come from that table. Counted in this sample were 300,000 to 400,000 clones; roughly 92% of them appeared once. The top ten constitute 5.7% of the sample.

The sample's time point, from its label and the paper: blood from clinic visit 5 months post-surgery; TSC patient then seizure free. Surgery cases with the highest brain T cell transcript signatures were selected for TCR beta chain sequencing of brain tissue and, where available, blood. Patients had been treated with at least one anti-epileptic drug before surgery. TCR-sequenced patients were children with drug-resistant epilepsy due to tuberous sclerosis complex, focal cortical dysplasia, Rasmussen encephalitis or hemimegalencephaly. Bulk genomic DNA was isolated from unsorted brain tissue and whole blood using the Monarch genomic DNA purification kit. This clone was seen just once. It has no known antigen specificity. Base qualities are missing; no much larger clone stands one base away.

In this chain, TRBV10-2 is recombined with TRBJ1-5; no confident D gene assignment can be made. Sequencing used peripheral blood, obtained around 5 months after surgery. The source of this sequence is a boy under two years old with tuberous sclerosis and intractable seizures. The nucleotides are TGCGCCAGCAGCCCCGACACCATCAATCAGCCCCAGCATTTT. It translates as CASSPDTINQPQHF.